The T cell receptor beta chain described here comes from a study of blood T cell repertoires in COVID-19. This CDR3 is 16 amino acids long. Germline values: CDR1 LNHNV, CDR2 YYDKDF (reference sequence). Trimming took off 1 base at V and 5 bases at J, with 15 bases between the two ends. Authors' data handling: Counts of nucleated cells, estimated from reference gene primer amplification, were obtained. The protocol was immunoSEQ multiplex PCR, while the TCRdb copy is restricted to in-frame clones and leaves out a portion. V, J and clone size are taken as reported in that table, and D and trimming were inferred from the DNA itself. This table holds about 330,000 clones, approximately 87% found once. Those who participated ranged in age from roughly 18 to 90 years and resided in 20 to 30 US areas. Participant reports of clinical history set cohort assignment.

This sequence was found in a woman in her 30s who had recovered from COVID-19. V and J are TRBV15 and TRBJ1-5; D gene uncertain. Sequencing was performed on PBMCs or T cells enriched from blood (not recorded which). CDR3 nucleotide sequence: TGTGCCACCAGCAGAGTCGAGGGAAGAGCTTATCAGCCCCAGCATTTT. It yields the protein CATSRVEGRAYQPQHF. Using reference TRBV15 and TRBJ1-5 for the parts outside the CDR3, the full variable domain is DAMVIQNPRYQVTQFGKPVTLSCSQTLNHNVMYWYQQKSSQAPKLLFHYYDKDFNNEADTPDNFQSRRPNTSFCFLDIRSPGLGDTAMYLCATSRVEGRAYQPQHFGDGTRLSIL.